This entry concerns a single TCR beta chain. Antigen: not known. This record comes from a study of post-analysis software for immune sequencing data. Overall study: Several disease courses (relapsing-remitting, secondary progressive and progressive-relapsing) of multiple sclerosis were included. Overall study findings and caveats: Multiple sclerosis was associated with a significant reduction in normalized Chao1 diversity relative to controls. When patients were compared with controls, 4 or 5 TRBV segments were more frequent, TRBV5-6, TRBV5-1 and TRBV20-1 among them.

V was pared by 6 bases and J by 0 bases, with 4 bases of the junction left unmatched. CDR3 length: 13 amino acids. CDR1 is SQVTM, CDR2 ANQGSEA, per germline. cDNA libraries for TCR beta contained unique molecular identifiers. From the PCR reads, TCRdb called clonotypes with MiXCR, one entry per CDR3 protein. The data show around 770,000 distinct CDR3 sequences, around 42% seen once. This TCR was recovered from a girl aged 10-17 years with multiple sclerosis. The sequenced sample was blood. The rearrangement joins TRBV29-1 to TRBJ1-2, with 7 bases matching TRBD1. CDR3 DNA: TGCAGCGTAGGGACAGACGCTAACTATGGCTACACCTTC. This codes for CSVGTDANYGYTF.